The rows below give T cell receptor beta chains drawn from one sample of a study of beta chain features in type 1 diabetes. Sequenced by immunoSEQ multiplex PCR; TCRdb stores in-frame clones only, minus some. Here the sample spans more than 300,000 clones, roughly 9.8% being singletons. Sequences were obtained from central memory CD4+ T cells from blood. These receptors were collected from a man aged 25-40 years with type 1 diabetes. CDR3s include the opening cysteine and the closing phenylalanine or tryptophan. A D gene is named only where the DNA matches it firmly. Some rows have no size entry. The others give once, few or many, or a class for an expanded clone.

CDR3aa | CDR3nt | d_gene | v_gene | abundance | j_gene
CASSLDRGSYEQYF | TGTGCCAGCAGCTTGGACCGGGGATCTTACGAGCAGTACTTC | NA | TRBV5-6 | NA | TRBJ2-7
CASSEGWLAGENTGELFF | TGTGCCAGCAGCGAGGGGTGGCTAGCGGGAGAAAACACCGGGGAGCTGTTTTTT | TRBD2 | TRBV9 | few | TRBJ2-2
CATTPTGGREKLFF | TGTGCCACCACCCCGACAGGGGGTAGGGAAAAACTGTTTTTT | TRBD1 | TRBV15 | NA | TRBJ1-4
CAIGGTSGTYEQYF | TGTGCCATCGGAGGGACTAGCGGCACCTACGAGCAGTACTTC | TRBD2 | TRBV10-3 | few | TRBJ2-7
CASSLVSRGSYSYNEQFF | TGTGCCAGCAGCTTAGTATCAAGGGGGTCATACTCCTACAATGAGCAGTTCTTC | NA | TRBV7-9 | NA | TRBJ2-1
CASSLTGTSQETQYF | TGTGCCAGTAGTCTGACCGGGACTAGCCAAGAGACCCAGTACTTC | TRBD2 | TRBV19 | few | TRBJ2-5
CASSFGSSGRRDEQFF | TGTGCCAGCAGCTTTGGATCTAGCGGGAGACGGGATGAGCAGTTCTTC | TRBD2 | TRBV30 | NA | TRBJ2-1
CASSLSGLAYNEQFF | TGTGCCAGCAGCTTATCGGGACTAGCCTACAATGAGCAGTTCTTC | TRBD2 | TRBV7-2 | NA | TRBJ2-1
CASSSLQTQRGYTF | TGTGCCAGCAGCTCCCTTCAAACGCAACGCGGCTACACCTTC | NA | TRBV7-5 | NA | TRBJ1-2
CASSSPPNNEQFF | TGCGCCAGCAGCTCCCCTCCGAACAATGAGCAGTTCTTC | NA | TRBV5-1 | many | TRBJ2-1
CASSFQREVHEQYF | TGTGCCAGCAGCTTCCAGCGGGAGGTCCACGAGCAGTACTTC | TRBD2 | TRBV11-2 | NA | TRBJ2-7
CASSLRGQTYGYTF | TGTGCCAGCAGTTTGAGGGGACAGACTTATGGCTACACCTTC | TRBD1 | TRBV27 | NA | TRBJ1-2
CASRSHSGGYTF | TGTGCCAGCAGGTCCCATTCGGGCGGCTACACCTTC | NA | TRBV6-5 | few | TRBJ1-2
CASSQGQGAQETQYF | TGTGCCAGCAGTCAGGGACAGGGGGCGCAGGAGACCCAGTACTTC | TRBD1 | TRBV28 | few | TRBJ2-5
CASSLSRQVPVETQYF | TGCGCCAGCAGCTTGTCACGGCAGGTCCCCGTAGAGACCCAGTACTTC | NA | TRBV5-1 | NA | TRBJ2-5
CASSGQGLNTEAFF | TGTGCCAGCAGTGGACAGGGACTGAACACTGAAGCTTTCTTT | TRBD1 | TRBV6-5 | NA | TRBJ1-1
CASRVQGAADTQYF | TGTGCCAGCAGGGTACAGGGGGCGGCAGATACGCAGTATTTT | TRBD1 | TRBV6-6 | NA | TRBJ2-3
CASRDRVTEKLFF | TGTGCCAGCAGAGACAGGGTAACGGAAAAACTGTTTTTT | TRBD1 | TRBV7-2 | NA | TRBJ1-4
CASSEKDGVGTEAFF | TGTGCCAGCAGTGAAAAGGACGGGGTCGGAACTGAAGCTTTCTTT | NA | TRBV6-1 | few | TRBJ1-1
CTSSQGTSPRSGTPADTQYF | TGCACCAGCAGCCAAGGTACTTCCCCGCGTAGCGGGACCCCTGCAGATACGCAGTATTTT | NA | TRBV1 | NA | TRBJ2-3
CASSRTGTQFYEQYF | TGTGCCAGCAGTCGGACCGGGACTCAATTCTACGAGCAGTACTTC | NA | TRBV28 | few | TRBJ2-7
CASSLATGTGGFGQPQHF | TGTGCCAGCAGCTTGGCCACGGGGACAGGGGGCTTCGGTCAGCCCCAGCATTTT | TRBD1 | TRBV4-2 | NA | TRBJ1-5
CASSLLQETQYF | TGTGCCAGCAGCCTACTCCAAGAGACCCAGTACTTC | NA | TRBV7-9 | NA | TRBJ2-5
CASSLYVGNTGELFF | TGTGCCAGCAGCTTATATGTGGGGAACACCGGGGAGCTGTTTTTT | NA | TRBV11-2 | NA | TRBJ2-2
CASSLRQASTDTQYF | TGTGCCAGCAGCCTACGACAGGCAAGCACAGATACGCAGTATTTT | NA | TRBV6-1 | few | TRBJ2-3
CASSPRTAYEQYF | TGTGCCAGCAGCCCCCGGACAGCCTACGAGCAGTACTTC | NA | TRBV5-6 | few | TRBJ2-7
CASSRSGRSYGYTF | TGTGCCAGCAGCCGATCGGGACGGAGCTATGGCTACACCTTC | NA | TRBV5-7 | few | TRBJ1-2
CASRLGTGELFF | TGTGCCAGCAGGTTGGGGACCGGGGAGCTGTTTTTT | NA | TRBV6-5 | few | TRBJ2-2
CAWNIYGNTIYF | TGTGCCTGGAACATCTATGGCAACACCATATATTTT | NA | TRBV30 | NA | TRBJ1-3
CASSSPRETQYF | TGTGCCAGCAGTTCCCCCCGGGAGACCCAGTACTTC | NA | TRBV28 | many | TRBJ2-5
CASSLEGMAGELFF | TGTGCCAGCAGCTTAGAAGGGATGGCCGGGGAGCTGTTTTTT | NA | TRBV11-2 | few | TRBJ2-2
CASNTALAGGPSEQFF | TGCGCCAGCAACACGGCGCTAGCGGGAGGGCCAAGTGAGCAGTTCTTC | TRBD2 | TRBV5-1 | few | TRBJ2-1
CASSLDRNQPQHF | TGTGCCAGCAGCTTAGACAGGAATCAGCCCCAGCATTTT | NA | TRBV7-2 | NA | TRBJ1-5
CASSGGMNTGELFF | TGTGCCAGTAGTGGGGGAATGAACACCGGGGAGCTGTTTTTT | NA | TRBV19 | NA | TRBJ2-2
CASSLGQAEETQYF | TGTGCCAGCAGCTTAGGACAGGCGGAGGAGACCCAGTACTTC | NA | TRBV7-7 | NA | TRBJ2-5
CASSPGTGDSKQYF | TGTGCCAGCAGCCCCGGGACAGGGGATAGTAAGCAGTACTTC | TRBD1 | TRBV7-3 | few | TRBJ2-7
CASSIDLRTTPGELFF | TGTGCCAGTAGTATAGATCTCCGGACTACCCCCGGGGAGCTGTTTTTT | NA | TRBV19 | NA | TRBJ2-2
CASSQEWVHQTYEQYF | TGCGCCAGCAGCCAAGAATGGGTTCACCAGACCTACGAGCAGTACTTC | NA | TRBV4-1 | few | TRBJ2-7
CASSLAYGGELFF | TGTGCCAGCAGCTTAGCGTACGGGGGGGAGCTGTTTTTT | NA | TRBV11-2 | NA | TRBJ2-2
CASSLGGATPTYNEQFF | TGTGCCAGCTCACTCGGCGGGGCCACTCCTACTTACAATGAGCAGTTCTTC | NA | TRBV18 | few | TRBJ2-1
CASSARLWDEQYF | TGTGCCAGCAGCGCTAGACTATGGGACGAGCAGTACTTC | NA | TRBV5-8 | few | TRBJ2-7